The next 18 T cell receptor beta chains were all read from a single sample in a study of CD8+ T cells in alopecia areata. After isolation, RNA underwent reverse transcription to generate cDNA as the sequencing template. The repertoire was sequenced with immunoSEQ multiplex PCR; TCRdb's copy has only in-frame clones and lacks some. Among 120,000 or so clones listed, about 50% were seen once. Sample: NKG2D-low CD8+ T cells sorted from blood. The receptors come from a human donor with alopecia areata.

A few counts support this clone. The chain joins TRBV7-9 to TRBJ2-7, with a tentative D call TRBD1 (7 bases). Trimming stripped 6 bases from V and 4 bases from J, with 10 bases between. CDR1 and CDR2 (germline): SEHNR, FQNEAQ (reference sequence). This CDR3 has 12 residues. CDR3 sequence (DNA): TGTGCCAGCAGTCAGGGGGGTTACGAGCAGTACTTC. As protein: CASSQGGYEQYF.

The rearrangement links TRBV25-1 to TRBJ2-5; TRBD2 might be the D (7 bases). The CDR3 is 14 amino acids. Looked up from germline, CDR1 is MGHDK and CDR2 is SYGVNS. The V gene lost 1 base and the J gene lost 3 bases, with 9 bases spanning the gap. The CDR3 spells CASSELGGEETQYF. CDR3 bases: TGTGCCAGCAGTGAATTAGGGGGGGAAGAGACCCAGTACTTC.

The J gene is TRBJ2-5, the V gene TRBV28; D remains unclear. This CDR3 spans 13 amino acids. Per the germline V gene, CDR1 is MDHEN and CDR2 is SYDVKM. Trimming stripped 0 bases from V and 3 bases from J, with 5 bases between. The CDR3 is CASSLWVKETQYF. The CDR3 bases are TGTGCCAGCAGTTTATGGGTTAAAGAGACCCAGTACTTC.

There are a few counts of this clone. The V call is TRBV4-1, the J call TRBJ2-2, with D possibly being TRBD2 (5 bases). Germline V gene lookup returns CDR1 MGHRA and CDR2 YSYEKL. The CDR3 is 12 residues long. Trimming removed 8 bases from V and 2 bases from J, with 6 bases in between. This CDR3 is CASGSNTGELFF. Written as DNA, the CDR3 is TGCGCCAGCGGGAGTAACACCGGGGAGCTGTTTTTT.

The V call is TRBV29-1, the J call TRBJ2-1, with 7 bases aligning to TRBD2. The junction had 10 bases not matched to a gene; V was cut back by 4 bases and J by 10 bases. Germline V gene lookup returns CDR1 SQVTM and CDR2 ANQGSEA. The CDR3 covers 13 residues. The CDR3 coding sequence is TGCAGCGTTGGAAGTCGCGGGAGCGGGGAGCAGTTCTTC. It is translated as CSVGSRGSGEQFF.

This clone is a singleton in its sample. This chain uses TRBV28 with TRBJ2-5; 9 bases are a match to TRBD1. CDR1 and CDR2 from the germline V gene are MDHEN and SYDVKM. The CDR3 has 14 amino acids. The V and J ends lost 5 bases and 5 bases, in that order; junction bases with no gene match: 6. The CDR3 DNA sequence: TGTGCCAGCAGTGTAGGACAGGGGTTGGAGACCCAGTACTTC. This encodes CASSVGQGLETQYF.

This clone was counted between two and nine times. This chain connects TRBV30 to TRBJ1-1; D might be TRBD1 (5 bases). The CDR3 covers 14 residues. V lost 3 bases, J lost 3 bases, and 14 bases lay in between. Germline V gives CDR1 GTSNPN, CDR2 SVGIG (reference sequence). The CDR3 DNA reads as TGTGCCTGGAGATGGGGCGGGGTGGACACTGAAGCTTTCTTT. Residues: CAWRWGGVDTEAFF.

This clone has a handful of counts. This chain joins TRBV29-1 and TRBJ1-1; D is perhaps TRBD1 (6 bases). The CDR3 contains 14 residues. Deletions cut 1 base from V and 1 base from J, with 10 bases between. Per the germline V gene, CDR1 is SQVTM and CDR2 is ANQGSEA. The CDR3: CSVEGTARNTEAFF. The DNA of the CDR3 is TGCAGCGTTGAAGGGACAGCTCGGAACACTGAAGCTTTCTTT.

This clone occurred a few times. The chain uses TRBV15 and TRBJ2-3, with 9 nucleotides matching TRBD2. CDR1 is LNHNV, CDR2 YYDKDF, per germline (reference sequence). This CDR3 contains 15 residues. V was pared by 0 bases and J by 3 bases, with 1 base of the junction left unmatched. The CDR3 DNA sequence: TGTGCCACCAGCAGAGAGGGACTAGCAACAGATACGCAGTATTTT. Residues: CATSREGLATDTQYF.

The V gene is TRBV30, the J gene TRBJ2-7, with D possibly being TRBD1 (5 bases). CDR3 length: 14 residues. Germline values: CDR1 GTSNPN, CDR2 SVGIG (reference sequence). Trimming stripped 0 bases from V and 4 bases from J, with 13 bases between. The CDR3 reads CAWSVLAGQYEQYF. In nucleotides, the CDR3 is TGTGCCTGGAGTGTATTGGCAGGGCAGTACGAGCAGTACTTC.

This clone has just a few counts. The chain has TRBV29-1 and TRBJ1-1; D gene ambiguous. Germline V gene lookup returns CDR1 SQVTM and CDR2 ANQGSEA. The CDR3 covers 11 residues. Between the trimmed V and J ends, which lost 0 bases and 6 bases, there was a span of 5 bases. CDR3 DNA sequence: TGCAGCGTTGAAGAAGCTTCTGAAGCTTTCTTT. This encodes CSVEEASEAFF.

DNA of the CDR3: TGCGCCAGCAGCCAAGAACCGGGGGAAGAGACCCAGTACTTC. It yields the protein CASSQEPGEETQYF. The V and J genes are TRBV4-1 and TRBJ2-5; the D gene is possibly TRBD2 (6 bases). CDR1 and CDR2 (germline): MGHRA, YSYEKL. The CDR3 runs to 14 residues. V lost 0 bases and J lost 3, with 8 bases in between.

This clone was detected only a few times. The V call is TRBV29-1, the J call TRBJ1-2; TRBD1 aligns across 7 bases. Germline loops: CDR1 SQVTM, CDR2 ANQGSEA. V lost 6 bases and J lost 4; bases outside the gene matches: 8. The CDR3 loop spans 13 amino acids. The CDR3 coding sequence is TGCAGCGTGCCCGGACAGGATATCTATGGCTACACCTTC. Amino acids: CSVPGQDIYGYTF.

This clone was seen a handful of times. The rearrangement joins TRBV29-1 to TRBJ1-2; the D gene is possibly TRBD1 (5 bases). The CDR3 totals 13 residues. Germline-derived CDR1 and CDR2 are SQVTM and ANQGSEA. V was clipped by 4 bases and J by 7 bases, with 16 bases between them. The chain's CDR3 is CSVGWPGSSGYTF. CDR3 sequence (DNA): TGCAGCGTTGGCTGGCCAGGGAGCTCTGGCTACACCTTC. Full variable domain (outside the CDR3, taken from reference TRBV29-1 and TRBJ1-2): SAVISQKPSRDICQRGTSLTIQCQVDSQVTMMFWYRQQPGQSLTLIATANQGSEATYESGFVIDKFPISRPNLTFSTLTVSNMSPEDSSIYLCSVGWPGSSGYTFGSGTRLTVV.

The chain is built from TRBV29-1 and TRBJ2-2; TRBD1 aligns across 8 bases. CDR3 length equals 16 residues. Germline CDR1 reads SQVTM; CDR2 reads ANQGSEA. V gave up 1 base and J gave up 6 bases; unmatched junction bases: 10. The CDR3 region is CSVEGEGTGRAGELFF. The CDR3 nucleotides read TGCAGCGTTGAAGGGGAAGGGACAGGTCGGGCCGGGGAGCTGTTTTTT.

In DNA form, the CDR3 reads TGTGCCAGCAGCCGTACGACAGGGGGCACCGGGGAGCTGTTTTTT. Encoded protein: CASSRTTGGTGELFF. This chain joins TRBV6-5 and TRBJ2-2; 9 bases are a match to TRBD1. V trimming: 6 bases; J trimming: 4 bases; junction bases outside the gene matches: 6. This CDR3 contains 15 residues. The germline gives CDR1 MNHEY, CDR2 SVGAGI.

This clone has only a few counts. This chain links TRBV6-5 with TRBJ2-7, with D perhaps matching TRBD1 (5 bases). V was clipped by 7 bases and J by 6 bases, with 13 bases between them. In germline, CDR1 is MNHEY, CDR2 SVGAGI. CDR3 length: 12 residues. Here the CDR3 DNA reads TGTGCCAGCACCCTTGGGGCCGGCGAGCAGTACTTC. Translated, it gives CASTLGAGEQYF.

This clone was seen a handful of times. The gene calls are TRBV29-1 and TRBJ1-2; D is perhaps TRBD1 (6 bases). The germline V gene has CDR1 SQVTM and CDR2 ANQGSEA. Trimming cost V 7 bases and J 2 bases, with 14 bases left between them. The CDR3 sequence is 13 residues long. CDR3 nucleotide sequence: TGCAGCGCCCGGACAGCTTTAAACTATGGCTACACCTTC. Translating it yields CSARTALNYGYTF.